The rows below give T cell receptor beta chains drawn from one sample of a study of shared clonotypes between healthy human individuals. The method was immunoSEQ multiplex PCR; TCRdb's version includes in-frame clones alone and lacks a portion of them. The sample has around 650,000 clones; approximately 96% are singletons. Sample: naive CD8+ T cells sorted from blood. The source is a woman aged 25-40 years in good health. Both conserved end residues are part of each CDR3. The D gene is left open where the match is weak. Size is stated for part of the rows, as once, few or many counts, or as a class when the clone is expanded.

clone size: few; D gene: .; J gene: TRBJ1-1; V gene: TRBV28; CDR3 protein: CASSFFTEAFF; CDR3 DNA: TGTGCCAGCAGTTTTTTCACTGAAGCTTTCTTT
clone size: few; D gene: .; J gene: TRBJ1-1; V gene: TRBV7-9; CDR3 protein: CASSSRGDTEAFF; CDR3 DNA: TGTGCCAGCAGCTCCAGAGGAGACACTGAAGCTTTCTTT
clone size: .; D gene: .; J gene: TRBJ2-1; V gene: TRBV19; CDR3 protein: CASSRAPLVVSYNEQFF; CDR3 DNA: TGTGCCAGTAGTAGAGCCCCTCTAGTGGTCTCCTACAATGAGCAGTTCTTC
clone size: .; D gene: .; J gene: TRBJ1-5; V gene: TRBV4-1; CDR3 protein: CASSQDPGNSQPQHF; CDR3 DNA: TGCGCCAGCAGCCAAGATCCCGGGAATAGCCAGCCCCAGCATTTT
clone size: once; D gene: TRBD1; J gene: TRBJ2-7; V gene: TRBV12-5; CDR3 protein: CASALTPGTGSYEQYF; CDR3 DNA: TGTGCTAGTGCCCTTACCCCCGGGACAGGGTCTTACGAGCAGTACTTC
clone size: .; D gene: .; J gene: TRBJ1-5; V gene: TRBV27; CDR3 protein: CASAQQISNQPQHF; CDR3 DNA: TGTGCCAGCGCCCAACAGATCAGCAATCAGCCCCAGCATTTT
clone size: .; D gene: .; J gene: TRBJ2-1; V gene: TRBV7-9; CDR3 protein: CASSPQGAGSYNEQFF; CDR3 DNA: TGTGCCAGCAGCCCCCAGGGCGCTGGCTCCTACAATGAGCAGTTCTTC
clone size: .; D gene: .; J gene: TRBJ2-6; V gene: TRBV27; CDR3 protein: CASSPGTGGANVLTF; CDR3 DNA: TGTGCCAGCAGTCCCGGGACCGGTGGGGCCAACGTCCTGACTTTC
clone size: .; D gene: .; J gene: TRBJ1-5; V gene: TRBV28; CDR3 protein: CASSLWGQPQHF; CDR3 DNA: TGTGCCAGCAGTTTATGGGGTCAGCCCCAGCATTTT
clone size: .; D gene: TRBD2; J gene: TRBJ2-1; V gene: TRBV4-2; CDR3 protein: CASSQRSTFLAGKGWNEQFF; CDR3 DNA: TGTGCCAGCAGCCAAAGGTCCACCTTTTTAGCGGGAAAAGGTTGGAATGAGCAGTTCTTC
clone size: .; D gene: .; J gene: TRBJ2-2; V gene: TRBV9; CDR3 protein: CASSVMGGTGELFF; CDR3 DNA: TGTGCCAGCAGCGTTATGGGGGGAACCGGGGAGCTGTTTTTT
clone size: .; D gene: .; J gene: TRBJ2-1; V gene: TRBV7-9; CDR3 protein: CASRRTGTHSSYNEQFF; CDR3 DNA: TGTGCCAGCAGACGAACCGGGACTCACAGCTCCTACAATGAGCAGTTCTTC
clone size: .; D gene: .; J gene: TRBJ2-7; V gene: TRBV28; CDR3 protein: CASSFFSGYEQYF; CDR3 DNA: TGTGCCAGCAGTTTCTTCTCAGGGTACGAGCAGTACTTC
clone size: .; D gene: .; J gene: TRBJ2-7; V gene: TRBV7-2; CDR3 protein: CASSLSGRLYEQYF; CDR3 DNA: TGTGCCAGCAGCTTATCAGGACGACTCTACGAGCAGTACTTC
clone size: .; D gene: .; J gene: TRBJ2-1; V gene: TRBV10-3; CDR3 protein: CAISESLLSPGSYNEQFF; CDR3 DNA: TGTGCCATCAGTGAGTCTCTTCTAAGTCCCGGCTCCTACAATGAGCAGTTCTTC
clone size: .; D gene: TRBD1; J gene: TRBJ2-7; V gene: TRBV5-1; CDR3 protein: CASSWTGVYEQYF; CDR3 DNA: TGCGCCAGCAGCTGGACAGGGGTGTACGAGCAGTACTTC
clone size: .; D gene: .; J gene: TRBJ2-3; V gene: TRBV28; CDR3 protein: CASSFRRGSTDTQYF; CDR3 DNA: TGTGCCAGCAGTTTCCGGCGGGGAAGCACAGATACGCAGTATTTT
clone size: .; D gene: TRBD2; J gene: TRBJ2-1; V gene: TRBV18; CDR3 protein: CASSPPGTSGKNEQFF; CDR3 DNA: TGTGCCAGCTCACCGCCCGGGACTAGCGGGAAGAATGAGCAGTTCTTC
clone size: .; D gene: .; J gene: TRBJ2-7; V gene: TRBV4-1; CDR3 protein: CASSQSNYEQYF; CDR3 DNA: TGCGCCAGCAGCCAATCCAACTACGAGCAGTACTTC
clone size: once; D gene: .; J gene: TRBJ2-3; V gene: TRBV21-1; CDR3 protein: CASSALQESADTQYF; CDR3 DNA: TGTGCCAGCTCAGCGTTACAGGAGAGTGCAGATACGCAGTATTTT
clone size: .; D gene: .; J gene: TRBJ2-1; V gene: TRBV6-5; CDR3 protein: CASSLGLDNEQFF; CDR3 DNA: TGTGCCAGCAGCCTCGGACTTGACAATGAGCAGTTCTTC
clone size: .; D gene: TRBD1; J gene: TRBJ2-7; V gene: TRBV2; CDR3 protein: CASSEPGQGTYEQYF; CDR3 DNA: TGTGCCAGCAGTGAACCGGGACAGGGTACCTACGAGCAGTACTTC
clone size: .; D gene: TRBD2; J gene: TRBJ2-1; V gene: TRBV28; CDR3 protein: CASTLPTSGGFRNEQFF; CDR3 DNA: TGTGCCAGCACCCTTCCTACTAGCGGAGGCTTCAGGAATGAGCAGTTCTTC
clone size: once; D gene: TRBD2; J gene: TRBJ2-7; V gene: TRBV4-2; CDR3 protein: CASSQDRGGYEQYF; CDR3 DNA: TGTGCCAGCAGCCAAGATCGGGGGGGGTACGAGCAGTACTTC
clone size: .; D gene: .; J gene: TRBJ2-7; V gene: TRBV4-1; CDR3 protein: CASSQDAPASLFSEQYF; CDR3 DNA: TGCGCCAGCAGCCAAGACGCCCCAGCGTCATTGTTCTCCGAGCAGTACTTC
clone size: .; D gene: TRBD1; J gene: TRBJ1-1; V gene: TRBV29-1; CDR3 protein: CSVVFTGENTEAFF; CDR3 DNA: TGCAGCGTAGTATTCACAGGGGAGAACACTGAAGCTTTCTTT
clone size: .; D gene: TRBD2; J gene: TRBJ2-1; V gene: TRBV27; CDR3 protein: CASSSGLVSYNEQFF; CDR3 DNA: TGTGCCAGCAGCTCGGGACTAGTCTCCTACAATGAGCAGTTCTTC
clone size: .; D gene: .; J gene: TRBJ2-6; V gene: TRBV7-9; CDR3 protein: CASSFGANVLTF; CDR3 DNA: TGTGCCAGCAGCTTTGGTGCCAACGTCCTGACTTTC
clone size: .; D gene: TRBD2; J gene: TRBJ2-5; V gene: TRBV7-9; CDR3 protein: CAPREGETQYF; CDR3 DNA: TGTGCCCCCAGGGAGGGAGAGACCCAGTACTTC
clone size: .; D gene: .; J gene: TRBJ2-2; V gene: TRBV13; CDR3 protein: CASSPLPGELFF; CDR3 DNA: TGTGCCAGCAGCCCCCTCCCCGGGGAGCTGTTTTTT
clone size: .; D gene: TRBD1; J gene: TRBJ1-2; V gene: TRBV4-1; CDR3 protein: CASSQDTTGGGYTF; CDR3 DNA: TGCGCCAGCAGCCAAGATACAACAGGGGGGGGCTACACCTTC
clone size: .; D gene: TRBD1; J gene: TRBJ2-3; V gene: TRBV7-9; CDR3 protein: CASSLATGGITDTQYF; CDR3 DNA: TGTGCCAGCAGCTTAGCGACAGGGGGCATCACAGATACGCAGTATTTT
clone size: .; D gene: .; J gene: TRBJ2-1; V gene: TRBV5-6; CDR3 protein: CASSSPLLVLDNEQFF; CDR3 DNA: TGTGCCAGCAGCAGCCCCCTATTGGTTTTAGACAATGAGCAGTTCTTC
clone size: .; D gene: TRBD1; J gene: TRBJ2-7; V gene: TRBV28; CDR3 protein: CAANRGLVYEQYF; CDR3 DNA: TGTGCCGCAAACAGGGGTTTGGTCTACGAGCAGTACTTC
clone size: .; D gene: .; J gene: TRBJ1-3; V gene: TRBV7-6; CDR3 protein: CASSLGGSSGNTIYF; CDR3 DNA: TGTGCCAGCAGCTTAGGCGGCAGCTCTGGAAACACCATATATTTT
clone size: .; D gene: .; J gene: TRBJ2-7; V gene: TRBV5-1; CDR3 protein: CASSSLGQGGSYEQYF; CDR3 DNA: TGCGCCAGCAGCTCCTTAGGACAGGGAGGGTCCTACGAGCAGTACTTC
clone size: .; D gene: TRBD1; J gene: TRBJ1-1; V gene: TRBV27; CDR3 protein: CASSLRTGMNTEAFF; CDR3 DNA: TGTGCCAGCAGCCTAAGGACAGGGATGAACACTGAAGCTTTCTTT
clone size: .; D gene: .; J gene: TRBJ2-1; V gene: TRBV29-1; CDR3 protein: CSVPGVNEQFF; CDR3 DNA: TGCAGCGTCCCTGGGGTCAATGAGCAGTTCTTC
clone size: .; D gene: .; J gene: TRBJ2-3; V gene: TRBV27; CDR3 protein: CASSSLRTHPDTQYF; CDR3 DNA: TGTGCCAGCAGTTCCCTTAGGACTCATCCAGATACGCAGTATTTT
clone size: .; D gene: .; J gene: TRBJ1-1; V gene: TRBV6-6; CDR3 protein: CASETGYQAFF; CDR3 DNA: TGTGCCAGTGAGACAGGCTACCAAGCTTTCTTT
clone size: .; D gene: .; J gene: TRBJ2-7; V gene: TRBV27; CDR3 protein: CASSLGTSYEQYF; CDR3 DNA: TGTGCCAGCAGTCTCGGGACCTCCTACGAGCAGTACTTC
clone size: .; D gene: .; J gene: TRBJ2-7; V gene: TRBV5-4; CDR3 protein: CASSLALGGPYEQYF; CDR3 DNA: TGTGCCAGCAGCTTGGCCTTGGGGGGACCCTACGAGCAGTACTTC
clone size: once; D gene: TRBD2; J gene: TRBJ2-1; V gene: TRBV5-1; CDR3 protein: CASSSTHSGGSYNEQFF; CDR3 DNA: TGCGCCAGCAGCTCAACCCATAGCGGGGGTTCCTACAATGAGCAGTTCTTC
clone size: .; D gene: TRBD1; J gene: TRBJ1-5; V gene: TRBV11-2; CDR3 protein: CASSGTQGQPQHF; CDR3 DNA: TGTGCCAGCAGCGGAACACAGGGGCAGCCCCAGCATTTT
clone size: .; D gene: .; J gene: TRBJ2-7; V gene: TRBV28; CDR3 protein: CASSLRGLYYEQYF; CDR3 DNA: TGTGCCAGCAGCCTCCGCGGACTCTACTACGAGCAGTACTTC
clone size: .; D gene: .; J gene: TRBJ2-7; V gene: TRBV28; CDR3 protein: CASGDFSYEQYF; CDR3 DNA: TGTGCCAGCGGGGACTTTTCCTACGAGCAGTACTTC
clone size: .; D gene: TRBD1; J gene: TRBJ2-1; V gene: TRBV29-1; CDR3 protein: CSVEDREGGASSYNEQFF; CDR3 DNA: TGCAGCGTTGAAGATAGGGAAGGGGGCGCCAGCTCCTACAATGAGCAGTTCTTC
clone size: .; D gene: .; J gene: TRBJ2-5; V gene: TRBV11-2; CDR3 protein: CASSLEPGSKTQYF; CDR3 DNA: TGTGCCAGCAGCTTAGAGCCCGGTTCGAAGACCCAGTACTTC
clone size: once; D gene: TRBD2; J gene: TRBJ2-1; V gene: TRBV11-3; CDR3 protein: CASSLNGRVEQFF; CDR3 DNA: TGTGCCAGCAGCTTAAACGGGAGGGTTGAGCAGTTCTTC
clone size: .; D gene: .; J gene: TRBJ1-2; V gene: TRBV5-1; CDR3 protein: CASSKQDYNYGYTF; CDR3 DNA: TGCGCCAGCAGCAAACAGGATTATAACTATGGCTACACCTTC
clone size: .; D gene: TRBD1; J gene: TRBJ2-5; V gene: TRBV11-3; CDR3 protein: CASRSGGGETQYF; CDR3 DNA: TGTGCCAGCAGGTCAGGGGGCGGCGAGACCCAGTACTTC
clone size: .; D gene: .; J gene: TRBJ2-2; V gene: TRBV13; CDR3 protein: CASSGQLGEGAGELFF; CDR3 DNA: TGTGCCAGCAGCGGACAACTAGGCGAAGGAGCCGGGGAGCTGTTTTTT